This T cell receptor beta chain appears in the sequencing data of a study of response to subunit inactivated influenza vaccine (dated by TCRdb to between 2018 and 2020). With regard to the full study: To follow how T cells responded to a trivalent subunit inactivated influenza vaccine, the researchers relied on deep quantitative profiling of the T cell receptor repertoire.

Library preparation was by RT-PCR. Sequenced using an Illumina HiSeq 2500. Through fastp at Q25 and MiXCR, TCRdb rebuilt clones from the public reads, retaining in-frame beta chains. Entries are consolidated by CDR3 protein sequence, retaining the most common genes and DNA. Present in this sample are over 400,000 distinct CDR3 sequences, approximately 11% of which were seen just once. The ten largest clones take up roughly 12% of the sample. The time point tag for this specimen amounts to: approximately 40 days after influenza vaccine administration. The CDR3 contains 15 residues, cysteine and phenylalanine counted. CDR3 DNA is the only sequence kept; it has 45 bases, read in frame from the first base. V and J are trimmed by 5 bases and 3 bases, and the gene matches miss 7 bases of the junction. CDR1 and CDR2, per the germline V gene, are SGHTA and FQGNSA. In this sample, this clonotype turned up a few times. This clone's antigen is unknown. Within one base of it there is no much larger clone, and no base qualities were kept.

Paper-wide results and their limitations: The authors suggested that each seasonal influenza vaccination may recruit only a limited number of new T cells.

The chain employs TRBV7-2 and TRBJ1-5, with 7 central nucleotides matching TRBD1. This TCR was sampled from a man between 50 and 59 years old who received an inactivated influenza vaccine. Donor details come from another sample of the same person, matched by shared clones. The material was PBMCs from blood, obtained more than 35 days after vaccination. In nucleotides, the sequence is TGTGCCAGCAGCGTAGGACAGGTACCCAATCAGCCCCAGCATTTT. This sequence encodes CASSVGQVPNQPQHF.